This T cell receptor beta chain appears in the sequencing data of a study of vaccination and CD4 T cells after COVID-19. About the study: The convalescents comprised six males and four females, two of them Hispanic.

By proportion, this clonotype is medium-sized. The target antigen is unknown. Cultured CD4+ T cell DNA underwent sequencing with the Oncomine TCR Beta short-read assay. TCRdb re-called the PCR reads through MiXCR, storing one row per CDR3 protein. The sample lists roughly 24,000 distinct CDR3 sequences, around three fifths occurring once. The V gene's germline CDR1 is MNHEY and CDR2 SMNVEV (reference sequence). The CDR3 consists of 14 residues. V was shortened by 5 bases and J by 4 bases, with 14 bases between the two germline ends. The treatment: approximately 11-day PBMC culture with coronavirus spike peptide pools or control peptides (ViraFEST assay).

The rearrangement uses TRBV27 and TRBJ1-1; D is unresolved. The source is a human donor who had recovered from COVID-19. Source material: CD4+ T cells from blood, cultured in vitro. CDR3 coding DNA: TGTGCCAGCAGTCCCTCCCGCAGGTTCACTGAAGCTTTCTTT. This sequence encodes CASSPSRRFTEAFF.